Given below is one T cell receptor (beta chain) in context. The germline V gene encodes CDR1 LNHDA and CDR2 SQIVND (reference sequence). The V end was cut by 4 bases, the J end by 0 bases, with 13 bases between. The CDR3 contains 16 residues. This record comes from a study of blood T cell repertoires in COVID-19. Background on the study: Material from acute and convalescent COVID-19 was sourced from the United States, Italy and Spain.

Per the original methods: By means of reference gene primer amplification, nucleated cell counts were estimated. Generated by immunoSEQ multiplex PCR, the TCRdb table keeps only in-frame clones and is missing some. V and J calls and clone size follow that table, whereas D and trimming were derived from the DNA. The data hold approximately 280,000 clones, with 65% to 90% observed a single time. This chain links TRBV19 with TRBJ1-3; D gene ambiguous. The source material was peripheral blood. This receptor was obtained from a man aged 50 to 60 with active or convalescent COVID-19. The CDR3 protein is CASSTSSGGSGNTIYF. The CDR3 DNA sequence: TGTGCCAGTAGTACCTCCTCCGGCGGCTCTGGAAACACCATATATTTT.